This TCR beta chain derives from a study of response to subunit inactivated influenza vaccine. As for this clonotype: Antigen unknown.

Using its own MiXCR run on the RT-PCR reads, TCRdb lists one record per CDR3 protein. The sample shows about 570,000 distinct CDR3 sequences, roughly 12% of them seen only once. This CDR3 spans 13 amino acids. The trim removed 8 bases at V and 3 bases at J, leaving 6 bases unmatched. Germline lookup yields CDR1 ENHRY and CDR2 SYGVKD. Study results and caveats: Few new T cells, the authors suggested, are recruited by each seasonal influenza vaccination.

The chain is built from TRBV10-3 and TRBJ1-1, with 7 bases identical to TRBD1. The TCR sequence derives from a man aged 45 to 65 who received an inactivated influenza vaccine. The sequencing here drew on PBMCs from blood, taken on the day of vaccination. The CDR3 sequence is CAIATGTYTEAFF. The CDR3 nucleotides read TGTGCCATCGCGACAGGGACCTACACTGAAGCTTTCTTT.